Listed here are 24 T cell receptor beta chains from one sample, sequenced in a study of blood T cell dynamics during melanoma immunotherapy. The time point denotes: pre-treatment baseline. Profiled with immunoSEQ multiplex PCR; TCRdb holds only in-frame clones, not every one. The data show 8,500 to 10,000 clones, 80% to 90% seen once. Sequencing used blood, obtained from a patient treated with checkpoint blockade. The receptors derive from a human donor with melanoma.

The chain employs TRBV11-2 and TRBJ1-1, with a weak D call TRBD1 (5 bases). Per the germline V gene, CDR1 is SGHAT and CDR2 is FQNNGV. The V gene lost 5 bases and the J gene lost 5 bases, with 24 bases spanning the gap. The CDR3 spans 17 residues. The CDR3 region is CASSPRSLPGLRTEAFF. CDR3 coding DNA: TGTGCCAGCAGCCCTAGGTCTCTCCCAGGGTTAAGGACTGAAGCTTTCTTT.

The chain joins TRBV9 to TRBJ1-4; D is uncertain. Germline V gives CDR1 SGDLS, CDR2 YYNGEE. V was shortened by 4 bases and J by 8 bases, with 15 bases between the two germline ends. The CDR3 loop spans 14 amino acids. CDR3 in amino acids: CASSTDGIGEKLFF. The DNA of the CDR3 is TGTGCCAGCAGCACGGACGGAATCGGGGAAAAACTGTTTTTT.

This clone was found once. The CDR3 DNA reads as TGTGCCAGCAGGTTGGGGGGAAGCACAGATACGCAGTATTTT. Amino acids: CASRLGGSTDTQYF. This sequence joins TRBV6-6 and TRBJ2-3; tentative D call: TRBD2 (6 bases). V lost 6 bases and J 0 bases, leaving 10 bases between the germline ends. The CDR3 covers 14 residues. The germline V gene encodes CDR1 MNHNY and CDR2 SVGAGI (reference sequence).

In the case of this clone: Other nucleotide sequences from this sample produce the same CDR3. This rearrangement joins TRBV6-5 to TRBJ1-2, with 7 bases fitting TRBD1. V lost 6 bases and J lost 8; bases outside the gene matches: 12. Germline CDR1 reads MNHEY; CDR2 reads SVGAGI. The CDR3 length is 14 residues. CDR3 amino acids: CASSPKGQARGYTF. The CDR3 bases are TGTGCCAGCAGCCCAAAAGGACAGGCTAGGGGCTACACCTTC.

Here the CDR3 reads CASSIGVGTTDTQYF. DNA for the CDR3: TGTGCCAGTAGTATTGGAGTGGGTACCACAGATACGCAGTATTTT. The chain joins TRBV19 to TRBJ2-3; D call uncertain. The CDR3 length is 15 residues. Germline V lookup: CDR1 LNHDA, CDR2 SQIVND (reference sequence). Trimming cost V 3 bases and J 2 bases, with 12 bases left between them. The full variable domain, completed using reference TRBV19 and TRBJ2-3, is DGGITQSPKYLFRKEGQNVTLSCEQNLNHDAMYWYRQDPGQGLRLIYYSQIVNDFQKGDIAEGYSVSREKKESFPLTVTSAQKNPTAFYLCASSIGVGTTDTQYFGPGTRLTVL.

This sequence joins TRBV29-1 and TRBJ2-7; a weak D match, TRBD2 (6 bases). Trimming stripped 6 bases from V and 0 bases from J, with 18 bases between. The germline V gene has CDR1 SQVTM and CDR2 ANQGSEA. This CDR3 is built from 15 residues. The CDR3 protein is CSVAMGGPGSYEQYF. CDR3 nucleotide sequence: TGCAGCGTCGCCATGGGAGGCCCGGGCTCCTACGAGCAGTACTTC.

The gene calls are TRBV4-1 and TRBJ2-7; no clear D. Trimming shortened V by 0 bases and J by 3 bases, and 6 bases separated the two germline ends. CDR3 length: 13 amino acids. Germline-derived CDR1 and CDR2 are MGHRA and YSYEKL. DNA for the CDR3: TGCGCCAGCAGCCAAGAAGGGCACTACGAGCAGTACTTC. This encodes CASSQEGHYEQYF.

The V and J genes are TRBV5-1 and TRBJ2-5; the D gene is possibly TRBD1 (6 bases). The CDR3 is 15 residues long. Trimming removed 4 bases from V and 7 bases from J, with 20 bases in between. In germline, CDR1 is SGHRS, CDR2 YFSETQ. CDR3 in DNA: TGCGCCAGCAGCCCACAGACAGGAGCGATGGGGACCCAGTACTTC. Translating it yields CASSPQTGAMGTQYF.

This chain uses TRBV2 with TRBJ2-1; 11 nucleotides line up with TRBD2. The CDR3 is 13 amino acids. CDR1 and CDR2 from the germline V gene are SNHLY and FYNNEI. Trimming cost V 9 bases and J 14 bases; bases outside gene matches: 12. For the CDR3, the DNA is TGTGCCAGTAAGGCCTTAGCGGGGGGGTCGGAGTTCTTC. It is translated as CASKALAGGSEFF.

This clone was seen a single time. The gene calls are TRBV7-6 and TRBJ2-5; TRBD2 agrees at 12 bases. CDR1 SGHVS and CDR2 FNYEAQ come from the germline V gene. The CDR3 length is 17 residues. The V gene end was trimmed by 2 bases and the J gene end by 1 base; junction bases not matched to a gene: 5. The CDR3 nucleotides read TGTGCCAGCAGCTTAAGACTAGCGGGGGCGGGCCAAGAGACCCAGTACTTC. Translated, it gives CASSLRLAGAGQETQYF.

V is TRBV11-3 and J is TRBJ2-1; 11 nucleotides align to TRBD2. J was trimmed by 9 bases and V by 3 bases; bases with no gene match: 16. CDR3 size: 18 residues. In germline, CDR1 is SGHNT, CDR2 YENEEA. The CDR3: CASSFEAVAGGPGVEQFF. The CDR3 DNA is TGTGCCAGCAGCTTCGAGGCGGTAGCGGGGGGGCCAGGGGTTGAGCAGTTCTTC.

CDR3 nucleotides: TGTGCCAGCAGGGGGACTAGCGGGTTCCAAGAGACCCAGTACTTC. It is translated as CASRGTSGFQETQYF. The rearrangement links TRBV2 to TRBJ2-5; 12 bases match TRBD2. Germline V lookup: CDR1 SNHLY, CDR2 FYNNEI. With 6 bases clipped from V and 1 base from J, the junction kept 3 bases outside the gene matches. The length of the CDR3 is 15 residues. Combining the CDR3 with reference TRBV2 and TRBJ2-5 gives the whole variable domain EPEVTQTPSHQVTQMGQEVILRCVPISNHLYFYWYRQILGQKVEFLVSFYNNEISEKSEIFDDQFSVERPDGSNFTLKIRSTKLEDSAMYFCASRGTSGFQETQYFGPGTRLLVL.

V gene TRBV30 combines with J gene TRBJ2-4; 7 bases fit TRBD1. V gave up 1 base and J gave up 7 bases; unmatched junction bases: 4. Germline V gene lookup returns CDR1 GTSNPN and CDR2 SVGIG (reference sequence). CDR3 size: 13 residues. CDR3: CAWSGGQWNIQYF. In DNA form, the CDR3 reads TGTGCCTGGAGTGGGGGACAGTGGAACATTCAGTACTTC.

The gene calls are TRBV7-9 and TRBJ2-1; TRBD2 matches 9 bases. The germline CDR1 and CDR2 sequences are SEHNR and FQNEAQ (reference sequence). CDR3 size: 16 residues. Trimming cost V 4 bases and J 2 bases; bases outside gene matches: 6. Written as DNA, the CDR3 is TGTGCCAGCAGCTCAGCTAGCGGGGCGGCCTACAATGAGCAGTTCTTC. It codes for CASSSASGAAYNEQFF.

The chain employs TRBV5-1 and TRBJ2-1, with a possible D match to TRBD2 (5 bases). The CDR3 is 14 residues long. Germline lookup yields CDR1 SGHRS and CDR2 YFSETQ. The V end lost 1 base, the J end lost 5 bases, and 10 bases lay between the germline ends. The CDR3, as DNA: TGCGCCAGCAGCTTGTACGGGGATAACAATGAGCAGTTCTTC. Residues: CASSLYGDNNEQFF.

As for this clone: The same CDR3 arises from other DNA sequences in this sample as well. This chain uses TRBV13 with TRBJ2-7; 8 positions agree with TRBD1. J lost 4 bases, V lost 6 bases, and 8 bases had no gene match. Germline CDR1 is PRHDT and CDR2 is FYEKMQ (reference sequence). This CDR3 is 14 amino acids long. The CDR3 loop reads CASRARGLSYEQYF. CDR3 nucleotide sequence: TGTGCCAGCAGAGCCAGGGGGCTGAGTTACGAGCAGTACTTC.

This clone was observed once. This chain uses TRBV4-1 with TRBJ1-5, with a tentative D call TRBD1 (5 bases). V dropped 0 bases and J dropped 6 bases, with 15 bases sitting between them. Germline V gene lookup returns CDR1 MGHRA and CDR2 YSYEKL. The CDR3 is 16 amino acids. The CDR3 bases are TGCGCCAGCAGCCAAGATCTGGGGGTTGGGGTTCAGCCCCAGCATTTT. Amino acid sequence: CASSQDLGVGVQPQHF.

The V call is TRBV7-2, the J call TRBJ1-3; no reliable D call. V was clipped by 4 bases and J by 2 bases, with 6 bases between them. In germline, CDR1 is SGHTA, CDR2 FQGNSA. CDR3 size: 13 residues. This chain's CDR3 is CASSSKPGNTIYF. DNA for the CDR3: TGTGCCAGCAGCTCAAAACCTGGAAACACCATATATTTT. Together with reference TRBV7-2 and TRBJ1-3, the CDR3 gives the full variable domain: GAGVSQSPSNKVTEKGKDVELRCDPISGHTALYWYRQSLGQGLEFLIYFQGNSAPDKSGLPSDRFSAERTGGSVSTLTIQRTQQEDSAVYLCASSSKPGNTIYFGEGSWLTVV.

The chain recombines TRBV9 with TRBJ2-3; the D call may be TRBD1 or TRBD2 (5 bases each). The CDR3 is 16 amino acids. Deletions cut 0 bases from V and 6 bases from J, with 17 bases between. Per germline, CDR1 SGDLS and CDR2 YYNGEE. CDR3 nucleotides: TGTGCCAGCAGCGTAGTGAGGGGCTCTTCGGGGGATACGCAGTATTTT. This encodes CASSVVRGSSGDTQYF. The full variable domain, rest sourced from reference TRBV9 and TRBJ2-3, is DSGVTQTPKHLITATGQRVTLRCSPRSGDLSVYWYQQSLDQGLQFLIQYYNGEERAKGNILERFSAQQFPDLHSELNLSSLELGDSALYFCASSVVRGSSGDTQYFGPGTRLTVL.

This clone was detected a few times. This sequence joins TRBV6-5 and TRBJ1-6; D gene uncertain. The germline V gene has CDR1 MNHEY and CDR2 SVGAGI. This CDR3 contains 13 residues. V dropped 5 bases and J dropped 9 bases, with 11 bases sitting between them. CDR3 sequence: CASSKPASSPLHF. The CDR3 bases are TGTGCCAGCAGTAAACCAGCTTCTTCACCCCTCCACTTT.

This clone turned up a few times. The CDR3 nucleotides are TGTGCCAGCAGGATTTATGGGGGGGACTATGGCTACACCTTC. Its translation is CASRIYGGDYGYTF. The V call is TRBV6-1, the J call TRBJ1-2; the D gene is possibly TRBD1 (5 bases). Trimming shortened V by 6 bases and J by 3 bases, and 14 bases separated the two germline ends. The CDR3 has 14 residues. Per germline, CDR1 MNHNS and CDR2 SASEGT.

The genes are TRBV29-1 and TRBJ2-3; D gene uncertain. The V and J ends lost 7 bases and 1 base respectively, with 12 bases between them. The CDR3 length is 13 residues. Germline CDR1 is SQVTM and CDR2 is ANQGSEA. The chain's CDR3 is CSGDPTGTDTQYF. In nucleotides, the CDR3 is TGCAGCGGCGACCCAACGGGCACAGATACGCAGTATTTT.

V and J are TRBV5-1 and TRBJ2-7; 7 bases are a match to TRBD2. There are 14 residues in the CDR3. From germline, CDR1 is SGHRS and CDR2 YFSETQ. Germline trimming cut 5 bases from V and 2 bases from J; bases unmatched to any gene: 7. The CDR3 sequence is CASSHNGGTYEQYF. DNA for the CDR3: TGCGCCAGCAGTCATAACGGGGGGACCTACGAGCAGTACTTC.

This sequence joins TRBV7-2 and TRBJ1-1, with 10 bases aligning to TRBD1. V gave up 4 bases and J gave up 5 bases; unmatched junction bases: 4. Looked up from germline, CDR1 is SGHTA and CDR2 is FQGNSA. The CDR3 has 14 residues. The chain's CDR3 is CASSSTGGRTEAFF. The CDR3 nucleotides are TGTGCCAGCAGCTCGACAGGGGGCAGAACTGAAGCTTTCTTT. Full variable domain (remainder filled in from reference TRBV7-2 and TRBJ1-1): GAGVSQSPSNKVTEKGKDVELRCDPISGHTALYWYRQSLGQGLEFLIYFQGNSAPDKSGLPSDRFSAERTGGSVSTLTIQRTQQEDSAVYLCASSSTGGRTEAFFGQGTRLTVV.